A selection of T cell receptor beta chains follows, all from one sample in a study of neurological immune-mediated disorders. TCRdb reprocessed the 5' RACE reads via MiXCR and lists one record per CDR3 protein. The data hold more than 95,000 distinct CDR3 sequences, with approximately 11% observed a single time. Sequencing was performed on PBMCs. These TCRs come from a female donor with HTLV-1-associated myelopathy (HAM/TSP). Both conserved end residues are part of each CDR3. Fields, in order: V gene, J gene, D gene, clone size, CDR3 protein, CDR3 DNA. D genes are given only for firm matches. Part of the rows lack a size; the others show once, few, many or a class for expanded clones.

v_gene: TRBV29-1; j_gene: TRBJ2-2; d_gene: .; abundance: many; CDR3aa: CSVEEETDNTGELFF; CDR3nt: TGCAGCGTTGAAGAGGAGACAGATAACACCGGGGAGCTGTTTTTT
v_gene: TRBV20-1; j_gene: TRBJ2-3; d_gene: .; abundance: .; CDR3aa: CSARDGTRGAGTQYF; CDR3nt: TGCAGTGCTAGAGATGGTACCAGGGGCGCAGGTACGCAGTATTTT
v_gene: TRBV28; j_gene: TRBJ1-5; d_gene: .; abundance: few; CDR3aa: CASSFQRGANQPQHF; CDR3nt: TGTGCCAGCAGTTTTCAAAGGGGAGCCAATCAGCCCCAGCATTTT
v_gene: TRBV20-1; j_gene: TRBJ2-1; d_gene: .; abundance: many; CDR3aa: CSAHSLQTEPYNEQFF; CDR3nt: TGCAGTGCCCACTCCCTCCAGACGGAACCTTACAATGAGCAGTTCTTC
v_gene: TRBV5-1; j_gene: TRBJ2-7; d_gene: .; abundance: many; CDR3aa: CASSFGGLGEQYF; CDR3nt: TGCGCCAGCAGCTTTGGGGGATTAGGGGAGCAGTACTTC
v_gene: TRBV4-1; j_gene: TRBJ2-2; d_gene: .; abundance: .; CDR3aa: CASSPLGRGGSGELFF; CDR3nt: TGCGCCAGCAGCCCCCTAGGGCGGGGTGGATCCGGGGAGCTGTTTTTT
v_gene: TRBV12-3/TRBV12-4; j_gene: TRBJ2-2; d_gene: .; abundance: many; CDR3aa: CASTRRENTGELFF; CDR3nt: TGTGCCAGCACCCGGCGGGAGAACACCGGGGAGCTGTTTTTT
v_gene: TRBV20-1; j_gene: TRBJ2-7; d_gene: TRBD1; abundance: many; CDR3aa: CSADAGTGTYEQYF; CDR3nt: TGCAGTGCCGACGCCGGGACAGGCACCTACGAGCAGTACTTC
v_gene: TRBV5-1; j_gene: TRBJ1-1; d_gene: TRBD1; abundance: many; CDR3aa: CASSLQGGTDTEAFF; CDR3nt: TGCGCCAGCAGCTTGCAAGGGGGCACGGACACTGAAGCTTTCTTT
v_gene: TRBV7-3; j_gene: TRBJ2-7; d_gene: TRBD1; abundance: many; CDR3aa: CASSLGTGGSEQYF; CDR3nt: TGTGCCAGCAGCTTAGGGACAGGGGGCTCCGAGCAGTACTTC
v_gene: TRBV5-1; j_gene: TRBJ1-1; d_gene: TRBD1; abundance: many; CDR3aa: CASSLGQGHTEAFF; CDR3nt: TGCGCCAGCAGCTTGGGACAGGGTCATACTGAAGCTTTCTTT
v_gene: TRBV6-5; j_gene: TRBJ2-7; d_gene: .; abundance: few; CDR3aa: CASRGQFSSYEQYF; CDR3nt: TGTGCCAGCAGGGGCCAGTTCTCCTCCTACGAGCAGTACTTC
v_gene: TRBV18; j_gene: TRBJ2-3; d_gene: TRBD1; abundance: .; CDR3aa: CASSPDRASTDTQYF; CDR3nt: TGTGCCAGCTCACCCGACAGGGCCTCCACAGATACGCAGTATTTT
v_gene: TRBV7-9; j_gene: TRBJ2-5; d_gene: TRBD2; abundance: many; CDR3aa: CASSSWAGGLQETQYF; CDR3nt: TGTGCCAGCAGCTCCTGGGCGGGGGGGCTCCAAGAGACCCAGTACTTC